This T cell receptor beta chain was recorded in a study of cytomegalovirus exposure and HLA in healthy donors. With 60 Vbeta and 13 Jbeta primers, the PCR was carried out. Sequencing was performed with immunoSEQ multiplex PCR; in TCRdb, only in-frame clones are kept and a portion is missing. In the table there are about 180,000 clones, over 70% of which are singletons. V gave up 4 bases and J gave up 5 bases; unmatched junction bases: 16. The V gene's germline CDR1 is SGHNT and CDR2 YYREEE (reference sequence). The CDR3 consists of 18 residues. This sequence joins TRBV5-4 and TRBJ2-5; 11 nucleotides agree with TRBD2. Sample: PBMCs. This sequence was found in a woman younger than 45 in good health and CMV-seronegative. The CDR3 region is CASSERRVAGGPEETQYF. The CDR3 DNA reads TGTGCCAGCAGCGAGCGGAGGGTAGCGGGGGGGCCGGAGGAGACCCAGTACTTC.